This T cell receptor beta chain is drawn from a study of B cell selection in AIRE deficiency (dated 2019 in TCRdb). Describing the broader study: A comparison of TCRbeta repertoires of sorted blood CD4+ conventional T cells and regulatory T cells was made between AIRE-deficient patients and healthy controls. The TCR-sequenced cohort comprised about five AIRE-deficient APECED patients and about five healthy control donors. What the study reported, not specific to this receptor: Shorter CDR3s were found in shared Treg sequences, reflecting a bias toward rearrangements containing few non-templated nucleotide insertions. Only TCRbeta chains were sequenced, and under 45% of shared healthy-donor Treg sequences were also present in healthy Tconv cells, possibly due to differing TCRalpha chains. Among some 3,700 shared Treg TCRbeta sequences, 25% to 40% were shared exclusively by healthy donors and around 9.3% exclusively by patients, which suggests that Treg selection is less efficient in the absence of AIRE. Around 30% of Treg TCRbeta sequences shared among healthy donors appeared in patient Tconv cells, suggesting diversion of Treg-biased clones into the Tconv compartment. TCRBV gene usage, CDR3 length and TCR diversity in Tconv and Treg cells from AIRE-deficient patients were found to be similar to those in cells from healthy donors.

Worth noting for this clone: The antigen this receptor binds is unknown. No base quality information exists; no much larger clone differs at one position.

The immunoSEQ platform was used for TCRbeta chain sequencing. The paper's processing steps were these. Pooled conventional T cell repertoires yielded about 1.1x10^5 distinct in-frame TCRbeta sequences from patients and approximately 140,000 from healthy donors. Treg TCRbeta sequences shared by two or more individuals were defined as public, and these public Treg TCRbeta sequences were subsequently searched for in Tconv repertoires. Differences between groups were assessed using Mann-Whitney U tests with Bonferroni-Dunn correction in GraphPad Prism 7.03. Entries here come from immuneACCESS through TCRdb and include only in-frame sequences with V and J called. Some clones fail to appear in such tables; in the studies checked, an unresolved V gene covers under half of the shortfall, and the cause of the remainder is unknown. The V and J calls and the clone size are those of that table, but D and trimming were determined from the DNA. This sample comprises under 30,000 clones, approximately 96% of them detected only once. In total, the top ten clones hold around 0.22% of the sample.

As encoded in the germline V gene, CDR1 is SGHTA while CDR2 is FQGTGA. Including cysteine and phenylalanine, the CDR3 has 14 amino acids. Solely the CDR3 DNA is kept, with 42 bases framed from the first base. V has 6 bases trimmed and J has 5 bases trimmed; junction bases matching no gene number 5. Conventional CD4 T cells were sorted as CD4+CD127+ cells. Control samples were obtained from healthy donors who were not related to the patients. Sorting of Tconv and Treg cells intended for TCRbeta sequencing was performed on a FACSAria flow cytometer. The sorted cells went into 5-ml round-bottom polystyrene tubes, and the dry cell pellets were then frozen at -80 degrees C until sequencing.

Sequencing was done on a sample of CD4+CD127+ conventional T cells sorted from PBMCs. Rearrangement joined TRBV7-3 to TRBJ2-3, with 10 bases matching TRBD2. This sequence was found in a human donor in good health. Read as DNA, the sequence is TGTGCCAGCAGTATACTAGCGGGAAGAGATACGCAGTATTTT. Its coded protein is CASSILAGRDTQYF.